The sequence of this TCR beta chain was determined in a study of radiotherapy plus CTLA-4 blockade in lung cancer. Generated by immunoSEQ multiplex PCR, the TCRdb table keeps only in-frame clones and is missing some. The sample contains some 60,000 clones, 77% of which appear only once. The CDR3 has 14 residues. Germline CDR1 LNHDA, CDR2 SQIVND (reference sequence). V was clipped by 3 bases and J by 3 bases; unmatched bases: 3. Sequences were derived from peripheral blood, sampled from a patient treated with radiotherapy plus ipilimumab. The chain joins TRBV19 to TRBJ1-1; 8 bases map to TRBD1. This receptor was taken from a human donor with non-small cell lung cancer who had a partial response to radiotherapy plus ipilimumab. CDR3 DNA sequence: TGTGCCAGTAGTATCGGACAGGGACACACTGAAGCTTTCTTT. It is translated as CASSIGQGHTEAFF. The entire variable domain, with the rest obtained from reference TRBV19 and TRBJ1-1, is as follows: DGGITQSPKYLFRKEGQNVTLSCEQNLNHDAMYWYRQDPGQGLRLIYYSQIVNDFQKGDIAEGYSVSREKKESFPLTVTSAQKNPTAFYLCASSIGQGHTEAFFGQGTRLTVV.